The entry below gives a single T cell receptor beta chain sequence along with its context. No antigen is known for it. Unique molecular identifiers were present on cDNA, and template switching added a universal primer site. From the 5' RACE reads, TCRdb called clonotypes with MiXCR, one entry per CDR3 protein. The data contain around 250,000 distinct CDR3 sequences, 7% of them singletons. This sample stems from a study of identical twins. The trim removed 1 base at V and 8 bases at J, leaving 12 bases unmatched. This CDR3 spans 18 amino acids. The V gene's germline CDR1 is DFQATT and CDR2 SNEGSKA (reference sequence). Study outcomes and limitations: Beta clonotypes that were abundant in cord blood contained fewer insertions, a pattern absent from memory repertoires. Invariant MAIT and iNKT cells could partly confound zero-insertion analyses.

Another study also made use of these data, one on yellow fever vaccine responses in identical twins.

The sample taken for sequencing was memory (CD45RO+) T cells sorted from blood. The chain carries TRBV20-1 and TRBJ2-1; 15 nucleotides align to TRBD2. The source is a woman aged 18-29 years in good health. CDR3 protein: CSARGTSGRARVPDEQFF. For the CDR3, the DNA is TGCAGTGCTAGAGGGACTAGCGGGAGGGCCAGGGTTCCGGATGAGCAGTTCTTC.